This T cell receptor beta chain originates from a study of CD4+ T cells in melanoma. Study-wide results and caveats: CD8+ T cell, macrophage and B cell function reportedly correlated with neoantigen-specific CD4+ T cells. In melanoma, neoantigen-specific CD4+ T cells reportedly differed in differentiation state.

Comments on this clone: Its specificity is unknown.

TCRdb's copy holds only in-frame clones and misses some; the assay was immunoSEQ multiplex PCR. The sample lists some 120,000 clones; roughly 90% were seen once. Trimming left V 0 bases short and J 4 bases short, with 6 bases between. CDR3 length equals 12 residues. Germline V gene data show CDR1 as GTSNPN and CDR2 as SVGIG (reference sequence). Sample: peripheral blood. The receptor comes from a human donor with melanoma. V and J are TRBV30 and TRBJ2-5; D not certain. In DNA form, the CDR3 reads TGTGCCTGGAGTGTACTCTCAGAGACCCAGTACTTC. It encodes CAWSVLSETQYF.